The source of this T cell receptor (beta chain) is a study of T cells in tuberculosis. Looking at the study overall: IGRA-negative adolescents, IGRA-positive adolescents with latent tuberculosis and adults with active tuberculosis formed this South African cohort.

The CDR3 extends over 15 amino acids. V shed 6 bases, J shed 3 bases, and the junction held 8 bases outside the gene matches. Germline-derived CDR1 and CDR2 are MRHNA and SNTAGT. Here immunoSEQ multiplex PCR was the method, and the copy in TCRdb shows in-frame clones only, minus some. The sample lists around 23,000 clones, 70% to 90% occurring once. Time point here: new active TB diagnosis, blood taken before or within 7 days of starting treatment. The sequencing used PBMCs, collected at tuberculosis diagnosis. J is TRBJ1-5 and V is TRBV6-4; 7 positions agree with TRBD1. This TCR derives from an adult with tuberculosis. The CDR3, as DNA: TGTGCCAGCAGAGGACAGGTACTACTCAATCAGCCCCAGCATTTT. As protein: CASRGQVLLNQPQHF.